These 21 T cell receptor beta chains came from one sample sequenced in a study of blood T cell repertoires in COVID-19. Repertoires were generated with immunoSEQ multiplex PCR, while TCRdb's copy carries only in-frame clones and drops some. The sample lists some 200,000 clones, approximately 81% occurring once. Material: peripheral blood. The receptors were gathered from a woman aged 80 or over with COVID-19, enrolled during active disease.

This chain uses TRBV2 with TRBJ2-2; 8 bases are shared with TRBD1. Germline CDR1 and CDR2: SNHLY and FYNNEI. V gave up 9 bases and J gave up 1 base; unmatched junction bases: 7. The CDR3 is made up of 15 amino acids. CDR3 coding DNA: TGTGCCAGTTCGAGAACAGGGGGGAACACCGGGGAGCTGTTTTTT. Encoded protein: CASSRTGGNTGELFF.

About this clone: The sample carries other DNA sequences with the same CDR3. V gene TRBV28 combines with J gene TRBJ1-2; TRBD1 matches 7 bases. Germline V gene data show CDR1 as MDHEN and CDR2 as SYDVKM. Trimming removed 2 bases from V and 3 bases from J; junction bases left unmatched: 3. The CDR3 covers 14 residues. CDR3 sequence (DNA): TGTGCCAGCAGTTTAAAGGGGGCGGACTATGGCTACACCTTC. It codes for CASSLKGADYGYTF.

V is TRBV7-9 and J is TRBJ2-7; 7 nucleotides agree with TRBD1. Germline CDR1 is SEHNR and CDR2 is FQNEAQ (reference sequence). CDR3 length equals 13 residues. V lost 3 bases, J lost 5 bases, and 4 bases stayed unmatched. For the CDR3, the DNA is TGTGCCAGCAGCTTTGCAGGGGGTCACGAGCAGTACGTC. Protein product: CASSFAGGHEQYV.

The chain recombines TRBV7-3 with TRBJ2-3; 7 bases match TRBD2. CDR1 and CDR2 from the germline V gene are SGHTA and FQGTGA. V trimming: 2 bases; J trimming: 1 base; junction bases outside the gene matches: 3. The CDR3 is made up of 15 amino acids. The CDR3 sequence is CASSLSSGGTDTQYF. DNA of the CDR3: TGTGCCAGCAGCTTATCAAGCGGGGGCACAGATACGCAGTATTTT.

The chain links TRBV15 to TRBJ1-1, with TRBD1 as a possible D gene (5 bases). The CDR3 sequence is 13 residues long. Trimming pared 2 bases from V and 6 bases from J, leaving 10 bases between. Germline values: CDR1 LNHNV, CDR2 YYDKDF (reference sequence). The CDR3 loop is CATSRQLGAEAFF. CDR3 DNA: TGTGCCACCAGCAGACAGTTAGGGGCTGAAGCTTTCTTT. The full variable domain, with the rest looked up from reference TRBV15 and TRBJ1-1, is DAMVIQNPRYQVTQFGKPVTLSCSQTLNHNVMYWYQQKSSQAPKLLFHYYDKDFNNEADTPDNFQSRRPNTSFCFLDIRSPGLGDTAMYLCATSRQLGAEAFFGQGTRLTVV.

V and J are TRBV4-1 and TRBJ2-1; a weak D match, TRBD1 (6 bases). This CDR3 comprises 15 residues. Germline loops: CDR1 MGHRA, CDR2 YSYEKL. The ends were cut back, 8 bases at V and 4 bases at J, with 18 bases in the middle. CDR3 bases: TGCGCCAGCTCCCTTGAAGGACAGCCATACAATGAGCAGTTCTTC. This gives the protein CASSLEGQPYNEQFF.

CDR3: CATSDSGPLAGRTDTQYF. The CDR3 DNA is TGTGCCACCAGTGATTCTGGACCACTAGCGGGGCGAACAGATACGCAGTATTTT. The rearrangement joins TRBV24-1 to TRBJ2-3, with 10 bases matching TRBD2. The CDR3 runs 18 residues. In germline, CDR1 is KGHDR, CDR2 SFDVKD. The V segment lost 2 bases and the J segment 3 bases; nucleotides outside the gene matches: 10.

The chain uses TRBV18 and TRBJ2-5; 7 bases agree with TRBD1. Germline CDR1 KGHSH, CDR2 LQKENI. This CDR3 comprises 15 residues. V shed 4 bases, J shed 5 bases, and the junction held 10 bases outside the gene matches. The CDR3 loop reads CASSRSTGIEETQYF. The CDR3 coding sequence is TGTGCCAGCTCACGCTCGACAGGGATCGAGGAGACCCAGTACTTC. The full variable domain, completed using reference TRBV18 and TRBJ2-5, is NAGVMQNPRHLVRRRGQEARLRCSPMKGHSHVYWYRQLPEEGLKFMVYLQKENIIDESGMPKERFSAEFPKEGPSILRIQQVVRGDSAAYFCASSRSTGIEETQYFGPGTRLLVL.

This chain links TRBV19 with TRBJ1-5; TRBD1 might be the D (5 bases). The CDR3 consists of 16 residues. The germline V and J ends were trimmed by 3 bases and 0 bases, with 12 bases remaining between them. CDR1 and CDR2 from the germline V gene are LNHDA and SQIVND (reference sequence). CDR3 sequence (DNA): TGTGCCAGTAGTATCCAGGGTCTGATTAGCAATCAGCCCCAGCATTTT. Translated, it gives CASSIQGLISNQPQHF.

The rearrangement joins TRBV5-5 to TRBJ1-3, with D possibly matching TRBD1 (6 bases). Germline-derived CDR1 and CDR2 are SGHKS and YYEKEE (reference sequence). The CDR3 runs 14 residues. Trimming removed 0 bases at V and 7 bases at J, with 11 bases between. The CDR3 is CASSLALTGNTIYF. The CDR3 bases are TGTGCCAGCAGCTTGGCTTTAACAGGGAACACCATATATTTT.

J is TRBJ1-6 and V is TRBV19; D is perhaps TRBD1 (5 bases). The germline gives CDR1 LNHDA, CDR2 SQIVND (reference sequence). Trimming left V 5 bases short and J 6 bases short, with 14 bases between. This CDR3 region has 15 residues. DNA for the CDR3: TGTGCCAGTAGTTTAATGCAGGGAACTAATTCACCCCTCCACTTT. Its translation: CASSLMQGTNSPLHF. Drawing the rest from reference TRBV19 and TRBJ1-6, the complete variable domain is DGGITQSPKYLFRKEGQNVTLSCEQNLNHDAMYWYRQDPGQGLRLIYYSQIVNDFQKGDIAEGYSVSREKKESFPLTVTSAQKNPTAFYLCASSLMQGTNSPLHFGNGTRLTVT.

The CDR3: CASSRQTLNEKLFF. The CDR3 coding sequence is TGTGCCAGCAGCCGACAGACCCTTAATGAAAAACTGTTTTTT. The chain is built from TRBV3-1 (or the pseudogene TRBV3-2) and TRBJ1-4; D possibly corresponds to TRBD1 (5 bases). Germline V CDR1 and CDR2: LGHDT, YNNKEL (reference sequence). This CDR3 is built from 14 residues. V dropped 4 bases and J dropped 4 bases, with 10 bases sitting between them.

This clone was seen just once. The chain joins TRBV7-9 to TRBJ2-7; D not resolved. V was trimmed by 4 bases and J by 2 bases, leaving 12 bases between them. The V gene's germline CDR1 is SEHNR and CDR2 FQNEAQ (reference sequence). The CDR3 consists of 14 residues. The chain's CDR3 is CASSSDSVPYEQYV. The CDR3 region has the DNA TGTGCCAGCAGCTCTGACTCAGTCCCCTACGAGCAGTACGTC.

This chain links TRBV3-1 (or the pseudogene TRBV3-2) with TRBJ1-2; 12 bases fit TRBD1. The CDR3 is 17 residues long. Germline loops: CDR1 LGHDT, CDR2 YNNKEL (reference sequence). J was trimmed by 6 bases and V by 2 bases; bases with no gene match: 10. The CDR3: CASSQLGTGGAWHGYTF. Written as DNA, the CDR3 is TGTGCCAGCAGCCAACTGGGGACAGGGGGCGCATGGCATGGCTACACCTTC.

This chain uses TRBV10-3 with TRBJ2-5; possibly TRBD2 for D (5 bases). CDR1 is ENHRY, CDR2 SYGVKD, per germline. The CDR3 has 16 residues. Trimming removed 4 bases at V and 2 bases at J, with 17 bases between. The CDR3 sequence is CAISGTLPDVQETQYF. The CDR3 DNA is TGTGCCATCAGTGGGACTCTACCCGATGTACAAGAGACCCAGTACTTC.

The rearrangement uses TRBV19 and TRBJ2-1; no clear D gene. The V end was cut by 3 bases, the J end by 5 bases, with 11 bases between. Germline V gene sequence: CDR1 LNHDA, CDR2 SQIVND (reference sequence). CDR3 length: 14 amino acids. This CDR3 reads CASSMIRQDNEQFF. The CDR3 bases are TGTGCCAGTAGTATGATTAGGCAGGACAATGAGCAGTTCTTC.

V and J are TRBV24-1 and TRBJ2-1; possible D gene TRBD2, 5 bases. Germline values: CDR1 KGHDR, CDR2 SFDVKD. The CDR3 is 14 amino acids. V lost 4 bases and J lost 10, with 16 bases in between. CDR3 sequence reads: CATSELDSAWEQFF. The CDR3 DNA follows: TGTGCCACCAGTGAACTGGACTCCGCATGGGAGCAGTTCTTC.

The DNA of the CDR3 is TGTGCCAGCAGCACCCTCCTAGCGGGGGACCAAGAGACCCAGTACTTC. Translated, it gives CASSTLLAGDQETQYF. This chain connects TRBV7-9 to TRBJ2-5; 10 bases line up with TRBD2. CDR1 is SEHNR and CDR2 is FQNEAQ in the germline V gene (reference sequence). This CDR3 has 16 residues. V shed 5 bases and J 0 bases; nucleotides not matched to a gene: 6.

This clone has only a few counts. The chain recombines TRBV2 with TRBJ2-7, with 7 nucleotides matching TRBD1. Looked up from germline, CDR1 is SNHLY and CDR2 is FYNNEI. There are 14 residues in the CDR3. The J segment lost 5 bases and the V segment lost 2 bases, leaving 6 bases of the junction unmatched. CDR3 nucleotide sequence: TGTGCCAGCAGTGAAATGGACAGGAAACACGAGCAGTACTTC. Translating it yields CASSEMDRKHEQYF.

This sequence joins TRBV2 and TRBJ1-3; D ambiguous. Trimming shortened V by 5 bases and J by 0 bases, and 5 bases separated the two germline ends. This CDR3 spans 13 amino acids. The germline V gene encodes CDR1 SNHLY and CDR2 FYNNEI. In DNA, the CDR3 is TGTGCCAGCAGTTCAGACTCTGGAAACACCATATATTTT. Its protein product is CASSSDSGNTIYF.

The chain recombines TRBV4-2 with TRBJ2-5, with 9 bases aligning to TRBD1. CDR1 is LGHNA, CDR2 YNFKEQ, per germline. The V gene end was trimmed by 5 bases and the J gene end by 4 bases; junction bases not matched to a gene: 11. The CDR3 runs 16 residues. The CDR3 DNA reads as TGTGCCAGCAGCACCACGACAGGGGGTATGAGAGAGACCCAGTACTTC. It is translated as CASSTTTGGMRETQYF.